Shown below are 17 T cell receptor beta chains from a single sample sequenced in a study of cytomegalovirus exposure and HLA in healthy donors (dated by TCRdb to 2016 to 2017). Library generation was performed with the immunoSEQ multiplex PCR assay. TCRdb retrieved this table from immuneACCESS and kept in-frame rearrangements only. Not all clones are present; in checked studies, unresolved V genes account for under half, and no reason is known for the remainder. The sample table contains just under 150,000 clones; only one count was recorded for 87% of them. The top ten constitute 3.5% to 5.5% of the sample. What was sequenced was PBMCs. The source of these receptors is a young man in good health and CMV-seropositive.

This chain joins TRBV9 and TRBJ2-7; D call uncertain. Trimming took off 4 bases at V and 6 bases at J, with 20 bases between the two ends. CDR1 and CDR2 (germline): SGDLS, YYNGEE. The CDR3 length is 15 residues. The CDR3 protein is CASSPRRVQVGEQYF. CDR3 in DNA: TGTGCCAGCAGCCCGCGACGGGTCCAAGTGGGCGAGCAGTACTTC.

V gene TRBV27 combines with J gene TRBJ2-1; 7 bases line up with TRBD1. Germline loops: CDR1 MNHEY, CDR2 SMNVEV (reference sequence). The CDR3 runs to 15 residues. V lost 0 bases and J lost 7; bases outside the gene matches: 6. The CDR3 DNA is TGTGCCAGCAGTTTATCTCGCCCAGGGGGAAATGAGCAGTTCTTC. It is translated as CASSLSRPGGNEQFF.

The rearrangement joins TRBV30 to TRBJ2-7, with TRBD1 identical over 7 bases. CDR1 and CDR2 (germline): GTSNPN, SVGIG (reference sequence). With V trimmed by 0 bases and J by 7 bases, 9 bases remained unmatched. This CDR3 contains 14 residues. Written as DNA, the CDR3 is TGTGCCTGGAGTGTTTTGGTAGGGGGCAGAGAGCAGTACTTC. This gives the protein CAWSVLVGGREQYF.

The V gene is TRBV7-9, the J gene TRBJ2-2; the match to TRBD2 covers 7 bases. The CDR3 has 15 amino acids. The V gene's germline CDR1 is SEHNR and CDR2 FQNEAQ (reference sequence). V was pared by 5 bases and J by 0 bases, with 3 bases of the junction left unmatched. CDR3 region: CASSRGLANTGELFF. Here the CDR3 DNA reads TGTGCCAGCAGCCGAGGACTAGCGAACACCGGGGAGCTGTTTTTT.

The chain carries TRBV7-9 and TRBJ2-3, with 8 bases fitting TRBD2. CDR1 is SEHNR, CDR2 FQNEAQ, per germline (reference sequence). Germline trimming cut 3 bases from V and 2 bases from J; bases unmatched to any gene: 4. This CDR3 spans 15 amino acids. CDR3 nucleotides: TGTGCCAGCAGCTTCTCGGGACTAGACACAGATACGCAGTATTTT. Translation gives CASSFSGLDTDTQYF.

The chain links TRBV11-2 to TRBJ1-1; D is uncertain. The CDR3 totals 15 residues. Germline CDR1 is SGHAT and CDR2 is FQNNGV. The V end was cut by 4 bases, the J end by 1 base, with 13 bases between. The DNA of the CDR3 is TGTGCCAGCAGCTCCTTGGGCCGGGGGAACACTGAAGCTTTCTTT. Translation: CASSSLGRGNTEAFF.

V usage is TRBV5-4 and J usage is TRBJ2-1, with D tentatively TRBD2 (6 bases). The germline V gene encodes CDR1 SGHNT and CDR2 YYREEE (reference sequence). The CDR3 is 18 amino acids. V gave up 1 base and J gave up 5 bases, with 22 bases separating them. CDR3 loop: CASSLSTGDWRRDNEQFF. DNA of the CDR3: TGTGCCAGCAGCTTGTCGACGGGAGACTGGAGGCGGGACAATGAGCAGTTCTTC.

The V gene is TRBV7-9, the J gene TRBJ1-2; TRBD1 agrees at 8 bases. Per the germline V gene, CDR1 is SEHNR and CDR2 is FQNEAQ (reference sequence). The trim removed 5 bases at V and 2 bases at J, leaving 10 bases unmatched. The CDR3 is 16 residues long. The CDR3 nucleotides are TGTGCCAGCAGCCCCCGGGACAGGCGGGCGAACTATGGCTACACCTTC. This codes for CASSPRDRRANYGYTF.

The rearrangement links TRBV4-1 to TRBJ2-1; possibly TRBD1 for D (6 bases). This CDR3 is built from 15 residues. The germline V gene has CDR1 MGHRA and CDR2 YSYEKL. The V end was cut by 4 bases, the J end by 1 base, with 11 bases between. The DNA of the CDR3 is TGCGCCAGCAGCCCAGGGGCAGGTTCCTACAATGAGCAGTTCTTC. Encoded protein: CASSPGAGSYNEQFF.

The chain employs TRBV4-1 and TRBJ1-2; no clear D. Per the germline V gene, CDR1 is MGHRA and CDR2 is YSYEKL. The CDR3 has 13 amino acids. V gave up 2 bases and J gave up 7 bases, with 11 bases separating them. The CDR3 loop is CASSQLGWAGYTF. For the CDR3, the DNA is TGCGCCAGCAGCCAACTCGGATGGGCTGGCTACACCTTC.

The gene calls are TRBV7-2 and TRBJ2-3, with D possibly being TRBD1 (5 bases). V was cut by 0 bases and J by 5 bases, with 9 bases left in between. The CDR3 is made up of 14 amino acids. In germline, CDR1 is SGHTA, CDR2 FQGNSA. The CDR3 loop is CASSLAGALDTQYF. The DNA of the CDR3 is TGTGCCAGCAGCTTAGCTGGGGCCCTAGATACGCAGTATTTT.

The chain links TRBV7-9 to TRBJ2-7; possible D gene TRBD1, 6 bases. The CDR3 contains 13 residues. The germline V and J ends were trimmed by 5 bases and 2 bases, with 10 bases remaining between them. Germline V gene sequence: CDR1 SEHNR, CDR2 FQNEAQ (reference sequence). The CDR3 DNA reads TGTGCCAGCAGCCTACAGGGCCCCTACGAGCAGTACTTC. It encodes CASSLQGPYEQYF.

The chain combines TRBV2 with TRBJ2-1; 8 bases are shared with TRBD1. Germline values: CDR1 SNHLY, CDR2 FYNNEI. V lost 8 bases, J lost 7 bases, and 10 bases stayed unmatched. This CDR3 comprises 14 residues. CDR3 sequence (DNA): TGTGCCAGCGGGCCCACAGGGGGAGGAAATGAGCAGTTCTTC. This encodes CASGPTGGGNEQFF.

The genes are TRBV2 and TRBJ1-5; no clear D. The ends were cut back, 1 base at V and 2 bases at J, with 12 bases in the middle. This CDR3 comprises 16 residues. In germline, CDR1 is SNHLY, CDR2 FYNNEI. DNA of the CDR3: TGTGCCAGCAGTGAAGGAGATCGCCCGGGCAATCAGCCCCAGCATTTT. It is translated as CASSEGDRPGNQPQHF.

The chain uses TRBV19 and TRBJ1-2, with TRBD1 identical over 8 bases. The CDR3 length is 14 residues. CDR1 is LNHDA and CDR2 is SQIVND in the germline V gene (reference sequence). J was trimmed by 7 bases and V by 3 bases; bases with no gene match: 7. CDR3 sequence reads: CASSMDRDGSGYTF. CDR3 nucleotides: TGTGCCAGTAGTATGGACAGGGATGGCTCTGGCTACACCTTC.

This clone was counted once. The chain has TRBV28 and TRBJ1-2; D call uncertain. The CDR3 extends over 14 amino acids. The V end lost 1 base, the J end lost 7 bases, and 13 bases lay between the germline ends. Germline CDR1 and CDR2: MDHEN and SYDVKM. This CDR3 reads CASSLYGEAGGYTF. The CDR3 DNA reads as TGTGCCAGCAGTTTATATGGGGAGGCAGGTGGCTACACCTTC.

The chain is built from TRBV9 and TRBJ2-1, with TRBD2 identical over 7 bases. Germline-derived CDR1 and CDR2 are SGDLS and YYNGEE. The trim removed 3 bases at V and 8 bases at J, leaving 5 bases unmatched. The CDR3 sequence is 13 residues long. CDR3 loop: CASSAGGIDEQFF. The CDR3 DNA reads TGTGCCAGCAGCGCGGGGGGAATCGATGAGCAGTTCTTC.